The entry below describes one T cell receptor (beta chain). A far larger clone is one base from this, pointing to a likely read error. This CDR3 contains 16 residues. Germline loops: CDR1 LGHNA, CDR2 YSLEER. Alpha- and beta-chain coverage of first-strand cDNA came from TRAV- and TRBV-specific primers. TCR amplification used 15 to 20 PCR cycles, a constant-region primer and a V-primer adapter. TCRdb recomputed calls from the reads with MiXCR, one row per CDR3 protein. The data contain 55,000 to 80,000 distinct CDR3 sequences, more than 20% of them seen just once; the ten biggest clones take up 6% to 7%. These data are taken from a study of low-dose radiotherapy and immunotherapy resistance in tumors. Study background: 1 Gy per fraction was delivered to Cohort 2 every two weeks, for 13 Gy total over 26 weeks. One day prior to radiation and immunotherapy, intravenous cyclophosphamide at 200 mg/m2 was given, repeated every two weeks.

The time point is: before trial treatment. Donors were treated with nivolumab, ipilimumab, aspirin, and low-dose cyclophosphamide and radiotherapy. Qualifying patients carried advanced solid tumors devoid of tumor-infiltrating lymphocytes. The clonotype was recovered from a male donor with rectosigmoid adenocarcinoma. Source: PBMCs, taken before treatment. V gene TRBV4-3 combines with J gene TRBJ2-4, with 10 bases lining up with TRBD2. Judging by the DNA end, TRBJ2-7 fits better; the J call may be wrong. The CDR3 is CASSQGAGGGSYEQYF. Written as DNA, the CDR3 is TGCGCCAGCAGTCAAGGAGCGGGAGGGGGCTCCTACGAGCAGTACTTC.